The TCR beta chain under discussion was sequenced for a study of T cells in Graves' hyperthyroidism and ophthalmopathy. Uncontrolled infection, other autoimmune disease, pregnancy or lactation excluded patients. Fresh peripheral blood, about 9.9 ml, yielded the PBMCs. Researchers amplified the TCR beta CDR3 regions from RNA transcripts. With the HTBI primer set, the TCR CDR3 went through a first round of RT-PCR. TCRdb itself ran the multiplex PCR reads through MiXCR, one entry per CDR3 protein. The table has hundreds of thousands of distinct CDR3 sequences, 14% seen once. This clonotype was seen only a few times. Antigen: not known. Study results and caveats: Most thyroid clonotypes that were expanded above 0.001 also turned up in blood.

The V end lost 7 bases, the J end lost 3 bases, and 3 bases lay between the germline ends. The CDR3 sequence is 11 residues long. The germline V gene encodes CDR1 ENHRY and CDR2 SYGVKD. Sequencing was carried out using blood. This rearrangement joins TRBV10-3 to TRBJ2-2; no firm D call. The receptor was isolated from a woman aged 40 to 50 with Graves' hyperthyroidism. The CDR3, as DNA: TGTGCCATCACGGACACCGGGGAGCTGTTTTTT. It codes for CAITDTGELFF.